This is a list of T cell receptor beta chains from one sample in a study of blood T cell repertoires in COVID-19. The repertoire was sequenced with immunoSEQ multiplex PCR; TCRdb's copy has only in-frame clones and lacks some. The table has about 130,000 clones, about 80% seen once. Material: peripheral blood. These receptors were collected from a woman aged 45-60 years with acute or convalescent COVID-19. CDR3s include the opening cysteine and the closing phenylalanine or tryptophan. A D gene is named only where the DNA matches it firmly. Clone size is not always given. Where it is, it says once, few, many or a class for expanded clones.

TRBV12-5	TRBJ2-3	-	-	TGTGCTAGTGGTTTTTATAGCACGGGCACAGATACGCAGTATTTT	CASGFYSTGTDTQYF
TRBV15	TRBJ2-4	-	few	TGTGCCACCAGCAGAGACCACAGGGACATTCAGTACTTC	CATSRDHRDIQYF
TRBV18	TRBJ2-1	-	-	TGTGCCAGCTCACCACCGGCAGTTGTCAATGAGCAGTTCTTC	CASSPPAVVNEQFF
TRBV6-5	TRBJ1-1	-	-	TGTGCCAGCAGGGCGGACAGCACGAACACTGAAGCTTTCTTT	CASRADSTNTEAFF
TRBV19	TRBJ1-1	-	-	TGTGCCAGTAGTATAGATAGCTGGCAAGCTTTCTTT	CASSIDSWQAFF
TRBV6-5	TRBJ2-7	TRBD2	-	TGTGCCAGCAGTTCGCGCGGGGGGGCCTACGAGCAGTACTTC	CASSSRGGAYEQYF
TRBV6-2/TRBV6-3	TRBJ2-1	-	-	TGTGCCAGCAGTTACTCTCCTCGCAATGAGCAGTTCTTC	CASSYSPRNEQFF
TRBV14	TRBJ2-2	TRBD1	once	TGTGCCAGCAGTCCGGACAGGGGAAGGACCGGGGAGCTGTTTTTT	CASSPDRGRTGELFF
TRBV5-1	TRBJ1-5	-	-	TGCGCCAGCAGCTTGGTTCCAGAAAGCAATCAGCCCCAGCATTTT	CASSLVPESNQPQHF
TRBV12-3/TRBV12-4	TRBJ1-1	-	-	TGTGCCAGCAGCTGGGCTAAGACTGAAGCTTTCTTT	CASSWAKTEAFF
TRBV9	TRBJ1-4	-	-	TGTGCCAGCAGCGTTCAGGCAGACGCAACTAATGAAAAACTGTTTTTT	CASSVQADATNEKLFF
TRBV2	TRBJ1-5	-	once	TGTGCCAGCAGATCAACAGATAATAGCAATCAGCCCCAGCATTTT	CASRSTDNSNQPQHF
TRBV14	TRBJ1-4	TRBD1	-	TGTGCCAGCAGCCAAATGGGACAGGGAAGAGAAAAACTGTTTTTT	CASSQMGQGREKLFF
TRBV30	TRBJ1-5	-	once	TGTGCCTGGAGTGGGGCTGGTAATCAGCCCCAGCATTTT	CAWSGAGNQPQHF
TRBV2	TRBJ2-4	TRBD1	-	TGTGCCAGCAGTGTGGGCAGGGGGAACATTCAGTACTTC	CASSVGRGNIQYF
TRBV24-1	TRBJ1-5	TRBD1	-	TGTGCCACCAGTCTACCCCCGGGACAGCGTAACAATCAGCCCCAGCATTTT	CATSLPPGQRNNQPQHF
TRBV12-3/TRBV12-4	TRBJ1-2	-	-	TGTGCCAGCAGTCCCAGACAGGTGGCCGGCTACACCTTC	CASSPRQVAGYTF
TRBV5-8	TRBJ1-2	TRBD1	-	TGTGCCAGCAGCTTGCGTACAGGGGTGGGCTACACCTTC	CASSLRTGVGYTF
TRBV6-5	TRBJ2-7	TRBD1	-	TGTGCCAGCAGTTACTCGACAGGGGGAACGTACGAGCAGTACTTC	CASSYSTGGTYEQYF
TRBV6-1	TRBJ2-3	-	few	TGTGCCAGCAGTGAAGACGCCGGGCAGGGGGGAGATACGCAGTATTTT	CASSEDAGQGGDTQYF
TRBV4-2	TRBJ1-2	TRBD1	-	TGTGCCAGCAGCCTCTCGGGACAGACTAACTATGGCTACACCTTC	CASSLSGQTNYGYTF
TRBV9	TRBJ1-1	-	-	TGTGCCAGCAGCGCCACCTGGGGGGGCACTGAAGCTTTCTTT	CASSATWGGTEAFF
TRBV18	TRBJ1-1	-	-	TGTGCCAGCTCACCCAACGAGCTTAGGGGAACTGAAGCTTTCTTT	CASSPNELRGTEAFF
TRBV2	TRBJ2-1	-	once	TGTGCCAGCAGAGAGGACTTGAGCTCCTACAATGAGCAGTTCTTC	CASREDLSSYNEQFF
TRBV2	TRBJ1-2	TRBD1	-	TGTGCCAGCAGACTTGGGACAGGGCACTCCCCCTATGGCTACACCTTC	CASRLGTGHSPYGYTF
TRBV11-2	TRBJ1-2	TRBD1	few	TGTGCCAGCAGCCCAAGTGGGACAGGGGGGGGCTATGGCTACACCTTC	CASSPSGTGGGYGYTF
TRBV3-1/TRBV3-2	TRBJ2-3	TRBD2	-	TGTGCCAGCAGCCCTAGCGGGGGGAAAGATACGCAGTATTTT	CASSPSGGKDTQYF
TRBV3-1/TRBV3-2	TRBJ2-7	-	-	TGTGCCAGCAGCCTCCGAGGGCGGGGTCAATCCTACGAGCAGTACTTC	CASSLRGRGQSYEQYF
TRBV9	TRBJ1-4	-	-	TGTGCCAGCAGCGTAGGGGACATATCAACTAATGAAAAACTGTTTTTT	CASSVGDISTNEKLFF
TRBV14	TRBJ2-6	TRBD2	-	TGTGCCAGCAGCCAAGAGGGGGGGTCTGGGGCCAACGTCCTGACTTTC	CASSQEGGSGANVLTF
TRBV9	TRBJ2-7	TRBD1	-	TGTGCCAGCAGCTCGGGGACAGGAGCAATCTCCTACGAGCAGTACTTC	CASSSGTGAISYEQYF
TRBV9	TRBJ2-3	-	-	TGTGCCAGCAGCGCTCCCAGGGGAAAGGCCACAGATACGCAGTATTTT	CASSAPRGKATDTQYF
TRBV20-1	TRBJ1-4	TRBD1	-	TGCAGTGCTAGTCGGACAGGGGGCTCCGAAAAACTGTTTTTT	CSASRTGGSEKLFF
TRBV5-3	TRBJ1-5	-	-	TGTGCCAGAAGCTTGTGCAGGTTCAATCAGCCCCAGCATTTT	CARSLCRFNQPQHF
TRBV11-2	TRBJ1-3	-	-	TGTGCCAGCAGCTTAGGGCAGACTAGAAACACCATATATTTT	CASSLGQTRNTIYF
TRBV7-5	TRBJ1-1	-	-	TGTGCCAGAAGCTTAGCTAGGGGGCTGGACACTGAAGCTTTCTTT	CARSLARGLDTEAFF
TRBV7-6	TRBJ1-1	-	few	TGTGCCAGCAGCTTAGTGCAGGGCATGAACACTGAAGCTTTCTTT	CASSLVQGMNTEAFF
TRBV6-5	TRBJ1-2	TRBD1	-	TGTGCCAGCAGTCAGACAGGGGCACATGGCTACACCTTC	CASSQTGAHGYTF
TRBV6-5	TRBJ2-2	-	-	TGTGCCAGCAGCCGCAGTACCGGGGAGCTGTTTTTT	CASSRSTGELFF
TRBV20-1	TRBJ2-7	-	-	TGCAGTGCTAGTGTGGGGCAGGGCGACTACGAGCAGTACTTC	CSASVGQGDYEQYF
TRBV6-6	TRBJ2-7	TRBD1	-	TGTGCCAGCAGCCAAAACAGGGGGAACCCCTACGAGCAGTACTTC	CASSQNRGNPYEQYF
TRBV6-5	TRBJ1-3	-	-	TGTGCCAGCAGTCAACCGGGATTCTCTGGAAACACCATATATTTT	CASSQPGFSGNTIYF
TRBV24-1	TRBJ2-7	TRBD2	-	TGTGCCACCAGTGATGGGCCTAGCGGGGCCACCCGCTCCTACGAGCAGTACTTC	CATSDGPSGATRSYEQYF
TRBV11-2	TRBJ1-1	-	-	TGTGCCAGCGGCCTCGCCCTCTACACTGAAGCTTTCTTT	CASGLALYTEAFF
TRBV19	TRBJ2-4	TRBD1	once	TGTGCCAGTAGAGAAAAGGGACAGCTCCCACCGACCAAAAACATTCAGTACTTC	CASREKGQLPPTKNIQYF